Presented here are 3 T cell receptor beta chains from one specimen sequenced in a study of blood T cell repertoires in COVID-19. Some clones are missing from TCRdb's copy, which holds only in-frame ones; the method was immunoSEQ multiplex PCR. The sample records about 120,000 clones, over 80% being singletons. Sequenced sample: peripheral blood. These receptors originate from a man aged 60-69 years with acute or convalescent COVID-19.

The chain couples TRBV29-1 to TRBJ2-1; 7 bases line up with TRBD2. The CDR3 runs to 16 residues. Germline values: CDR1 SQVTM, CDR2 ANQGSEA. The V and J ends lost 1 base and 12 bases, in that order; junction bases with no gene match: 18. The CDR3 region has the DNA TGCAGCGTTGAAGTGGTAGCGGGTATGGTCGGAGTAGGGCAGTTCTTC. Protein sequence: CSVEVVAGMVGVGQFF.

V is TRBV2 and J is TRBJ1-5; a weak D match, TRBD1 (6 bases). Per the germline V gene, CDR1 is SNHLY and CDR2 is FYNNEI. CDR3 length: 13 amino acids. Trimming left V 5 bases short and J 10 bases short, with 15 bases between. CDR3 in amino acids: CASSLDSGSPQHF. CDR3 coding DNA: TGTGCCAGCAGTCTGGACAGCGGTTCCCCCCAGCATTTT. The full variable domain, rest sourced from reference TRBV2 and TRBJ1-5, is EPEVTQTPSHQVTQMGQEVILRCVPISNHLYFYWYRQILGQKVEFLVSFYNNEISEKSEIFDDQFSVERPDGSNFTLKIRSTKLEDSAMYFCASSLDSGSPQHFGDGTRLSIL.

The rearrangement joins TRBV5-1 to TRBJ1-2; perhaps TRBD1 as D (5 bases). Germline V gives CDR1 SGHRS, CDR2 YFSETQ. This CDR3 is built from 15 residues. Trimming stripped 0 bases from V and 0 bases from J, with 9 bases between. The CDR3 DNA reads as TGCGCCAGCAGCTTGGGATGGGGCTCTAACTATGGCTACACCTTC. Protein: CASSLGWGSNYGYTF.